The subject of this entry is one T cell receptor beta chain. These data are taken from a study of OX40 agonist ivuxolimab in advanced cancers. For the study at large: Clinicians treated patients with ivuxolimab, an agonistic anti-OX40 (CD134) antibody. The dose-escalation cohort had hepatocellular carcinoma, melanoma, renal cell or head and neck cancer. Partial responses were achieved by three patients, of whom one had hepatocellular carcinoma and two had cutaneous melanoma.

The V end was cut by 3 bases, the J end by 1 base, with 9 bases between. The germline CDR1 and CDR2 sequences are SGHTA and FQGNSA. CDR3 size: 14 residues. Data came from immunoSEQ multiplex PCR; TCRdb stores just in-frame clones and leaves some out. Of approximately 64,000 clones listed, roughly 84% were seen once; the top ten hold 0.7%. The genes are TRBV7-2 and TRBJ1-1; D is unclear. Specimen: CD4+ or CD8+ T cells sorted from blood, collected in a trial of the OX40 agonist ivuxolimab. The TCR sequence derives from an adult with an advanced solid tumor such as melanoma, head and neck, liver or kidney cancer. CDR3 region: CASSLSLQNTEAFF. The CDR3 DNA is TGTGCCAGCAGCTTGTCTCTTCAGAACACTGAAGCTTTCTTT.